Included here is one T cell receptor (beta chain) sequence, with context. The antigen remains unidentified. From germline, CDR1 is MGHRA and CDR2 YSYEKL. CDR3 length: 17 residues. V gave up 4 bases and J gave up 8 bases; unmatched junction bases: 15. The entry originates in a study of T cell responses to AZD1222 COVID-19 vaccine. Study findings and constraints: Mapped onto spike, vaccine-associated CD4 TCRs spanned it and were dominant at 160-218 and 743-854.

Using immunoSEQ multiplex PCR, the repertoire was profiled, and TCRdb retains in-frame clones only, with some absent. The table has 150,000 or so clones, 94% seen once. Specimen: peripheral blood, collected 28 days after the second AZD1222 dose. The J gene is TRBJ2-1, the V gene TRBV4-1; 9 nucleotides match TRBD1. This receptor was obtained from an adult who received the AZD1222 COVID-19 vaccine. The CDR3 spells CASSLPPPGTGKHEQFF. CDR3 in DNA: TGCGCCAGCAGCCTCCCCCCTCCCGGGACAGGGAAACATGAGCAGTTCTTC.